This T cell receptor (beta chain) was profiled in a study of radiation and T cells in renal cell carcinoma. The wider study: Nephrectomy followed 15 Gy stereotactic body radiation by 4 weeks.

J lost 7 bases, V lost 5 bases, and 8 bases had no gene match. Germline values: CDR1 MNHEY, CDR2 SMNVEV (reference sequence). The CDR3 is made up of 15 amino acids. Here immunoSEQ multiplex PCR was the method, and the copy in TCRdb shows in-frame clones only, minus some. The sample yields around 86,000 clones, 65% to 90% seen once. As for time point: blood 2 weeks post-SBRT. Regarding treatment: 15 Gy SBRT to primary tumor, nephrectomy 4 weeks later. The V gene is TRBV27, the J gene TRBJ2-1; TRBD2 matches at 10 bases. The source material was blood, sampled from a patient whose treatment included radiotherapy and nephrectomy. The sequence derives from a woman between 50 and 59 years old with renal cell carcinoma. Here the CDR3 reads CASSTPSGRGNEQFF. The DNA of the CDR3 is TGTGCCAGCAGTACGCCTAGCGGGAGAGGGAATGAGCAGTTCTTC.